This T cell receptor beta chain appears in the sequencing data of a study of T cells in tumors after PD-1 blockade. Study-wide background: Prior checkpoint blockade, systemic immunosuppressant use, or anti-cancer therapy within 4 weeks excluded patients.

TCRdb's copy holds only in-frame clones and misses some; the assay was immunoSEQ multiplex PCR. The sample includes 4,000 to 5,500 clones, around two thirds of them seen just once. The CDR3 runs to 12 residues. CDR1 is SGHTA and CDR2 is FQGTGA in the germline V gene. The ends were cut back, 2 bases at V and 6 bases at J, with 5 bases in the middle. This clone was seen a few times. The material was tumor tissue, obtained after anti-PD-1 treatment. The TCR sequence derives from a human donor with basal cell carcinoma. The V and J genes are TRBV7-3 and TRBJ2-1, with no clear D. The CDR3 coding sequence is TGTGCCAGCAGCTTAGTTGGCAATGAGCAGTTCTTC. Its translation: CASSLVGNEQFF.